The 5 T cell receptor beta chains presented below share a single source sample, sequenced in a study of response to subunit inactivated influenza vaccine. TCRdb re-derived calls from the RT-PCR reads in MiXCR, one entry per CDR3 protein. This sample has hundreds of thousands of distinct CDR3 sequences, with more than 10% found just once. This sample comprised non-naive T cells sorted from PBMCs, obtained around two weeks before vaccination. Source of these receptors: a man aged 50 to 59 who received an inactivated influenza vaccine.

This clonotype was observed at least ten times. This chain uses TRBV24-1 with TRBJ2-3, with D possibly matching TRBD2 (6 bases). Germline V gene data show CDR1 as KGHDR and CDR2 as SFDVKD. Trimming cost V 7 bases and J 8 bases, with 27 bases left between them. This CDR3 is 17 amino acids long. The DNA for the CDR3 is TGTGCCACCAGCCCCAACTCCGGGACTCCAGCCGACAGTACGCAGTATTTT. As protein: CATSPNSGTPADSTQYF.

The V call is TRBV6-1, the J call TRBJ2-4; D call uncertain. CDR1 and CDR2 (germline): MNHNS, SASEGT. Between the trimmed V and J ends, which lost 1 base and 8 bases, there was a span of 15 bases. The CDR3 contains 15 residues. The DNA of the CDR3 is TGTGCCAGCAGTGAAGTGCCAGGCGTCGGGTACATTCAGTACTTC. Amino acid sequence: CASSEVPGVGYIQYF.

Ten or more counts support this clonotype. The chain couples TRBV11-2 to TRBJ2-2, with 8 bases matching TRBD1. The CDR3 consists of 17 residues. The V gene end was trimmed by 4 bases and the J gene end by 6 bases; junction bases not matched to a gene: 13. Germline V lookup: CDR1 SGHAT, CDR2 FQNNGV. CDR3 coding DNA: TGTGCCAGCAGCTCACTCCGGACAGGGTTTTGGGCCGGGGAGCTGTTTTTT. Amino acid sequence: CASSSLRTGFWAGELFF.

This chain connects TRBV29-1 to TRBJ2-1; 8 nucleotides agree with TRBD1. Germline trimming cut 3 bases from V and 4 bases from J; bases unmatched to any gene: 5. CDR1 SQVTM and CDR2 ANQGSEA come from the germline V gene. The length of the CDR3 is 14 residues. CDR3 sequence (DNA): TGCAGCGTTGATCAGGGGGCCGTATACAATGAGCAGTTCTTC. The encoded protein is CSVDQGAVYNEQFF.

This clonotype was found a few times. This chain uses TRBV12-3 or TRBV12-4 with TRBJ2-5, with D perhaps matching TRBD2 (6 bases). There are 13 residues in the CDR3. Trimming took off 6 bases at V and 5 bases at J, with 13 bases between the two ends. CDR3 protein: CASRSGVTETQYF. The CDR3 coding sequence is TGTGCCAGCAGGTCGGGGGTTACGGAGACCCAGTACTTC.